The entry below describes one T cell receptor (beta chain). This sample stems from a study of blood T cell repertoires in COVID-19. The overall study: In each case, the material was cDNA or gDNA derived from T cells, B-cell-depleted T cells, or PBMCs.

Individuals drawn from about two dozen US areas were about 18 to 100 years old. In the study's own analysis: Cell counts per sample came from amplifying reference gene primers. The repertoire was sequenced with immunoSEQ multiplex PCR; TCRdb's copy has only in-frame clones and lacks some. Clone size and the V and J calls come from that table; the DNA yielded D and trimming. The sample comprises around 300,000 clones, 80% to 90% of which are singletons, and over 2% rests with the top ten. CDR3 length equals 14 residues. Trimming removed 7 bases from V and 4 bases from J; junction bases left unmatched: 7. The germline V gene encodes CDR1 SGHRS and CDR2 YFSETQ.

The sample was PBMCs or T cells enriched from blood (not recorded which). This receptor was identified in a woman aged 18-35 years who had recovered from COVID-19. The gene calls are TRBV5-1 and TRBJ1-5; 8 nucleotides match TRBD1. CDR3 in amino acids: CASSTGEGNQPQHF. CDR3 nucleotide sequence: TGCGCCAGCTCGACAGGGGAGGGTAATCAGCCCCAGCATTTT. Complete variable domain (other parts from reference TRBV5-1 and TRBJ1-5): KAGVTQTPRYLIKTRGQQVTLSCSPISGHRSVSWYQQTPGQGLQFLFEYFSETQRNKGNFPGRFSGRQFSNSRSEMNVSTLELGDSALYLCASSTGEGNQPQHFGDGTRLSIL.